These 8 T cell receptor beta chains came from one sample sequenced in a study of blood T cell repertoires in COVID-19. TCRdb's table, derived via immunoSEQ multiplex PCR, lists solely in-frame clones and lacks some. The repertoire holds approximately 140,000 clones, with about 88% as singletons. The sequenced material came from PBMCs or T cells enriched from blood (not recorded which). The receptors derive from a woman aged 50 to 65 who had recovered from COVID-19.

The J gene is TRBJ2-4, the V gene TRBV4-3; 10 bases agree with TRBD1. The CDR3 length is 20 residues. V shed 1 base, J shed 0 bases, and the junction held 12 bases outside the gene matches. CDR1 and CDR2 from the germline V gene are LGHNA and YSLEER. This CDR3 is CASSQGRGDRGVLAKNIQYF. Written as DNA, the CDR3 is TGCGCCAGCAGCCAAGGCAGGGGGGACAGGGGAGTTCTAGCCAAAAACATTCAGTACTTC.

The chain combines TRBV5-4 with TRBJ2-5; no firm D call. This CDR3 contains 14 residues. Trimming shortened V by 2 bases and J by 0 bases, and 8 bases separated the two germline ends. CDR1 and CDR2 (germline): SGHNT, YYREEE (reference sequence). The CDR3 sequence: CASSFRKDQETQYF. In DNA form, the CDR3 reads TGTGCCAGCAGCTTCAGGAAGGACCAAGAGACCCAGTACTTC.

Concerning this clone itself: Other DNA sequences in the sample encode the same CDR3. The chain couples TRBV29-1 to TRBJ2-4, with 7 bases lining up with TRBD2. The CDR3 runs to 14 residues. V was pared by 4 bases and J by 0 bases, with 3 bases of the junction left unmatched. The germline V gene has CDR1 SQVTM and CDR2 ANQGSEA. For the CDR3, the DNA is TGCAGCGTTGCGGGGGGACTAGCCAAAAACATTCAGTACTTC. Its translation: CSVAGGLAKNIQYF.

The chain is built from TRBV4-1 and TRBJ2-5, with D maybe TRBD2 (6 bases). The CDR3 sequence is 14 residues long. Germline V gene data show CDR1 as MGHRA and CDR2 as YSYEKL. Deletions cut 1 base from V and 5 bases from J, with 11 bases between. CDR3 loop: CASSQGASEETQYF. CDR3 bases: TGCGCCAGCAGCCAAGGGGCTAGCGAGGAGACCCAGTACTTC.

This chain links TRBV19 with TRBJ2-6; the match to TRBD1 covers 8 bases. Germline CDR1 is LNHDA and CDR2 is SQIVND (reference sequence). CDR3 length equals 16 residues. Trimming removed 5 bases from V and 2 bases from J; junction bases left unmatched: 5. CDR3 residues: CASSFRRGPGANVLTF. The CDR3 DNA follows: TGTGCCAGTAGTTTTCGCAGGGGGCCTGGGGCCAACGTCCTGACTTTC.

The chain carries TRBV6-2 or TRBV6-3 and TRBJ2-7; 8 bases are shared with TRBD1. The V gene's germline CDR1 is MNHEY and CDR2 SVGEGT. The CDR3 is 16 residues long. V lost 2 bases to trimming and J lost 0 bases; unmatched junction nucleotides: 6. The CDR3 here is CASSYPSGTGSYEQYF. CDR3 sequence (DNA): TGTGCCAGCAGTTACCCCTCCGGGACAGGCTCCTACGAGCAGTACTTC.

The gene calls are TRBV6-5 and TRBJ2-7, with 13 bases that match TRBD2. Germline V gene lookup returns CDR1 MNHEY and CDR2 SVGAGI. The CDR3 sequence is 16 residues long. Losses at the gene ends were 4 bases for V and 3 bases for J; bases not matched to a gene: 6. DNA of the CDR3: TGTGCCAGCAGTTGGACTAGCGGGGGCCCCCGCTACGAGCAGTACTTC. This encodes CASSWTSGGPRYEQYF.

The chain is built from TRBV9 and TRBJ2-7; 8 bases agree with TRBD1. Per germline, CDR1 SGDLS and CDR2 YYNGEE. This CDR3 is 15 amino acids long. V was pared by 4 bases and J by 7 bases, with 13 bases of the junction left unmatched. CDR3 DNA sequence: TGTGCCAGCAGCTCAAGAGGGCAGGGGGCGAGGGAGCAGTACTTC. It translates to CASSSRGQGAREQYF.